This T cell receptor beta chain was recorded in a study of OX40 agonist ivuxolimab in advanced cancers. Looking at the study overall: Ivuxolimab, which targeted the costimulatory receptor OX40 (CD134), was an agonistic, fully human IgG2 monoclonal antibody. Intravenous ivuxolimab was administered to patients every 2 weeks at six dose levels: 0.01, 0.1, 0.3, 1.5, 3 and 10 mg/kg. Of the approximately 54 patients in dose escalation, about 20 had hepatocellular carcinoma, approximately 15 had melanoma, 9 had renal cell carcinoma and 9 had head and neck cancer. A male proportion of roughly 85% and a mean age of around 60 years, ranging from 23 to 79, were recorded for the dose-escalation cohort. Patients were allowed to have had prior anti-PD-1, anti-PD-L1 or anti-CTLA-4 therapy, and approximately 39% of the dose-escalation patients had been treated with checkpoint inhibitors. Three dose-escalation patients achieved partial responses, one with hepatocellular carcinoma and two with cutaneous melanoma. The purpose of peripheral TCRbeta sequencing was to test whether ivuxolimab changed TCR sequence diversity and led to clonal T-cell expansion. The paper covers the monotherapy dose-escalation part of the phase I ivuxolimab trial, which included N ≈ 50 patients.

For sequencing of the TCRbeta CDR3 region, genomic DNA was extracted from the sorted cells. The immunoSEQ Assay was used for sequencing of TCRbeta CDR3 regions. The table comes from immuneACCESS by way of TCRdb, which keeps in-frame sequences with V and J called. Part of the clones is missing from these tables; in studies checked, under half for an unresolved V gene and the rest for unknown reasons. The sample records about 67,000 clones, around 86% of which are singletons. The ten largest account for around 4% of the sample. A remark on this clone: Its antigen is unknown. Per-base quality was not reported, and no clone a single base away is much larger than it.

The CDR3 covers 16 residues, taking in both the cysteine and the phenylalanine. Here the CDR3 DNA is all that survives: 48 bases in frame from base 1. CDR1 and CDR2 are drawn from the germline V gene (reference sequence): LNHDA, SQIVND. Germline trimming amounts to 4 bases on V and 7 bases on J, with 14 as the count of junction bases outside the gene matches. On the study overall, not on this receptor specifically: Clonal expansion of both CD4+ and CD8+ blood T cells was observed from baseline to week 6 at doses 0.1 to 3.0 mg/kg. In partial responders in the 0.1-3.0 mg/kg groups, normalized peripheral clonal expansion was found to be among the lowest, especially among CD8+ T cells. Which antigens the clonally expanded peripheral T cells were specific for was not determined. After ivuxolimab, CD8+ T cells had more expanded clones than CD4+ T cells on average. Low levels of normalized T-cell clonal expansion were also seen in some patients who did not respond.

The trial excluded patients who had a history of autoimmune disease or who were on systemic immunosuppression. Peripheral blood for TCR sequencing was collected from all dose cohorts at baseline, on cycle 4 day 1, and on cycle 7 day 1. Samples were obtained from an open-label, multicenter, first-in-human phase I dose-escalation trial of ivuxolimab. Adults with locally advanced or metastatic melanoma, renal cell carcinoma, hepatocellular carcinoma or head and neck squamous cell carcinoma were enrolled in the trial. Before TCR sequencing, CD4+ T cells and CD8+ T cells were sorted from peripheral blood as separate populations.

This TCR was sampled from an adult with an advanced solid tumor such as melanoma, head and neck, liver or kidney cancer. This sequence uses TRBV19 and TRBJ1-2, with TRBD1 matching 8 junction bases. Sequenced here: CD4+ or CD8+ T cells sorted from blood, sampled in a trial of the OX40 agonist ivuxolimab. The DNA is TGTGCCAGTAGTACCACCACACAGACGGGGACAGGTGGCTACACCTTC. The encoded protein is CASSTTTQTGTGGYTF.